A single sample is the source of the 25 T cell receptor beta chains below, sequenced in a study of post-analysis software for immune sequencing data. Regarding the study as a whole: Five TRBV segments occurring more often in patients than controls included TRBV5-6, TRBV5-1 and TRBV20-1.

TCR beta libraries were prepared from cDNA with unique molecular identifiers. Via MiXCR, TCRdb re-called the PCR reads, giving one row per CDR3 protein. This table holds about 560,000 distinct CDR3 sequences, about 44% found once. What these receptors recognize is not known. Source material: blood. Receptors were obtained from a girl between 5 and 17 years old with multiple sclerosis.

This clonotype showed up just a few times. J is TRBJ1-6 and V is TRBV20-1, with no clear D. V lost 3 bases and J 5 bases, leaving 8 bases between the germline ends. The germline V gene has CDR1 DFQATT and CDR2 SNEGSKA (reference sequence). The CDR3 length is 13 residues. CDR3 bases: TGCAGTGCTAGGTCAAACGATAATTCACCCCTCCACTTT. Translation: CSARSNDNSPLHF.

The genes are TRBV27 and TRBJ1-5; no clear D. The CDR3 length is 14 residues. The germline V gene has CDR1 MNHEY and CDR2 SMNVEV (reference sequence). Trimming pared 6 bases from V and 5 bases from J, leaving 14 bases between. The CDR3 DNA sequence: TGTGCCAGCAGCTTGGATGTTGAGTATCAGCCCCAGCATTTT. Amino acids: CASSLDVEYQPQHF.

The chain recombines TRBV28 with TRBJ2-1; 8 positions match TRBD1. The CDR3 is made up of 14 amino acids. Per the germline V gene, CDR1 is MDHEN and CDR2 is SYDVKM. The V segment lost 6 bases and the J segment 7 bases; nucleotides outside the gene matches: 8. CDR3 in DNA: TGTGCCAGCAGCCCAGGGGGCGTTAGGAATGAGCAGTTCTTC. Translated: CASSPGGVRNEQFF.

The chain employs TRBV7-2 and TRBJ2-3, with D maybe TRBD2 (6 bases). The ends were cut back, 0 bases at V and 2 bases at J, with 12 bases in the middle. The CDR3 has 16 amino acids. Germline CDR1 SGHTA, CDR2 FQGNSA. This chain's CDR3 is CASSLAGGDSTDTQYF. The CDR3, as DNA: TGTGCCAGCAGCTTAGCGGGGGGAGACTCCACAGATACGCAGTATTTT.

CDR3 coding DNA: TGCGCCAGCAGCTGGAGCTCTTCCTATGAGCAGTTCTTC. This encodes CASSWSSSYEQFF. The chain carries TRBV5-1 and TRBJ2-1; D ambiguous. The CDR3 is 13 amino acids. The V gene's germline CDR1 is SGHRS and CDR2 YFSETQ. Trimming cost V 3 bases and J 8 bases, with 12 bases left between them.

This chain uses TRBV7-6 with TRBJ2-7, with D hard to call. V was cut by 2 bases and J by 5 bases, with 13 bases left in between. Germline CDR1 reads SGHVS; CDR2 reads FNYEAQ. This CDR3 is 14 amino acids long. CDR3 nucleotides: TGTGCCAGCAGCTTATCGCCCAGGACGGACGAGCAGTACTTC. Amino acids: CASSLSPRTDEQYF.

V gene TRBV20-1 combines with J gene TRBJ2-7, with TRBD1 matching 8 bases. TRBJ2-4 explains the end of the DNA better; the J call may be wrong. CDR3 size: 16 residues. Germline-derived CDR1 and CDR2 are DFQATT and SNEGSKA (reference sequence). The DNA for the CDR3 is TGCAGTGCCGTAGGGGGAACAGGGGGGCGGGGAAACATTCAGTACTTC. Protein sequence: CSAVGGTGGRGNIQYF.

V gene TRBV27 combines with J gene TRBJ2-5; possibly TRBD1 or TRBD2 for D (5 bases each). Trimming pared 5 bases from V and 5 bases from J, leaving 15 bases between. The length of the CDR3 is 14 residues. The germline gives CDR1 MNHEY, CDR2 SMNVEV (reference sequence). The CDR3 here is CASSPGPGAETQYF. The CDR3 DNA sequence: TGTGCCAGCAGTCCGGGACCCGGGGCGGAGACCCAGTACTTC.

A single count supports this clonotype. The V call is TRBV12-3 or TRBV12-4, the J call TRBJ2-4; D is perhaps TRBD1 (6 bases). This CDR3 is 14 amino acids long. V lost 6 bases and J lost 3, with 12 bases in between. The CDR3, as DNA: TGTGCCAGCAGAAAAGGGGACATCAAAAACATTCAGTACTTC. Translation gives CASRKGDIKNIQYF.

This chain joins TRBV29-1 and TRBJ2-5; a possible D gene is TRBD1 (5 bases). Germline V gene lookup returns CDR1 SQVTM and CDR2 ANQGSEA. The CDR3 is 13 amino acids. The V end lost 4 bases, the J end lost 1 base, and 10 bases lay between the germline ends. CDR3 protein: CSVGQTIQETQYF. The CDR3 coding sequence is TGCAGCGTTGGACAGACGATCCAAGAGACCCAGTACTTC.

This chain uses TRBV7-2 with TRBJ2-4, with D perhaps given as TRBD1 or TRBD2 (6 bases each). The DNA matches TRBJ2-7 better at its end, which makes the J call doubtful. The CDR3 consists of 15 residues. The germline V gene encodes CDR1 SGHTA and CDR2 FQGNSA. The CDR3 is CASTQRGDTFYEQYF. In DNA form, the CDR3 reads TGTGCCAGCACCCAGCGCGGGGACACCTTTTACGAGCAGTACTTC.

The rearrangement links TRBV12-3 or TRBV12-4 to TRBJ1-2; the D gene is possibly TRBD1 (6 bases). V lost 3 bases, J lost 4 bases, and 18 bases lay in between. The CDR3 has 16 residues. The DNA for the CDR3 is TGTGCCAGCAGTTTTATGGGGGGCTTCTCCCTCTATGGCTACACCTTC. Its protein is CASSFMGGFSLYGYTF.

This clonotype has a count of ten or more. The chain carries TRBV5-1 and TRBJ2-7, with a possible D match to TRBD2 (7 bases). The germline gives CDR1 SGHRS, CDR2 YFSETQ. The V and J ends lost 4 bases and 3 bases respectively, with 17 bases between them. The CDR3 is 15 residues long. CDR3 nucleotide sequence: TGCGCCAGCAGCCCCAGGGGCGGGAGAGACTACGAGCAGTACTTC. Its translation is CASSPRGGRDYEQYF.

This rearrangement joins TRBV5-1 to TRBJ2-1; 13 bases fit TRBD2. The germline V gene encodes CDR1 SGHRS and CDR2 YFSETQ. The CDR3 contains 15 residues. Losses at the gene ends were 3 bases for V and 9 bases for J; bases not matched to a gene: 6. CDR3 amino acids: CASSSGTSGMGEQFF. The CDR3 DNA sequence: TGCGCCAGCAGCTCCGGGACTAGCGGGATGGGTGAGCAGTTCTTC.

The chain's CDR3 is CASSFWSRGQSPWDNEQFF. Written as DNA, the CDR3 is TGTGCCAGCAGTTTTTGGTCGAGAGGCCAATCTCCGTGGGACAATGAGCAGTTCTTC. The rearrangement uses TRBV12-3 or TRBV12-4 and TRBJ2-1; D is unresolved. The V end lost 3 bases, the J end lost 5 bases, and 26 bases lay between the germline ends. This CDR3 spans 19 amino acids.

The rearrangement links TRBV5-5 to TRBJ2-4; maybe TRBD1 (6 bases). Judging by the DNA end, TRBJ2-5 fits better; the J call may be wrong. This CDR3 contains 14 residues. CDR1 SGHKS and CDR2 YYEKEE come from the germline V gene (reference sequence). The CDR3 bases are TGTGCCAGCAGCCACGGTAACAGGGCGGAGACCCAGTACTTC. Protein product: CASSHGNRAETQYF.

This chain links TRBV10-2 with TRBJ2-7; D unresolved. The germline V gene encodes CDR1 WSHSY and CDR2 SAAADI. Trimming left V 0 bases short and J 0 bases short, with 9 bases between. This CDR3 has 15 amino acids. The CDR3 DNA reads TGCGCCAGCAGTGAGTCTCGTTCCCTCTCCTACGAGCAGTACTTC. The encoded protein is CASSESRSLSYEQYF.

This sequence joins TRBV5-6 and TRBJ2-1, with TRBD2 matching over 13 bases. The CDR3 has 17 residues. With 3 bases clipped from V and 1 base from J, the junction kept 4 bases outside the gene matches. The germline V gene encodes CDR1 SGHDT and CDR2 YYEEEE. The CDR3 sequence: CASSSGLAGVSYNEQFF. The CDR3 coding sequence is TGTGCCAGCAGCTCAGGACTAGCGGGAGTATCCTACAATGAGCAGTTCTTC.

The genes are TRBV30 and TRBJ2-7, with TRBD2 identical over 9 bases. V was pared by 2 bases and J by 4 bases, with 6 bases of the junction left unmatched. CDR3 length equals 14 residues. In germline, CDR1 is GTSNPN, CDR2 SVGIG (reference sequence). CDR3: CAWSRTSVTYEQYF. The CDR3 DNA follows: TGTGCCTGGAGTCGGACTAGCGTGACGTACGAGCAGTACTTC.

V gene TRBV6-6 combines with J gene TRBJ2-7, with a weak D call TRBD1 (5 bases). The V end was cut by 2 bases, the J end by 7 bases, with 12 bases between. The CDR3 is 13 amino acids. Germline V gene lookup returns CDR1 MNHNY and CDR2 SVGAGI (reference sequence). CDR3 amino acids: CASSYATDNEQYF. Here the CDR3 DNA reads TGTGCCAGCAGTTACGCGACGGACAATGAGCAGTACTTC.

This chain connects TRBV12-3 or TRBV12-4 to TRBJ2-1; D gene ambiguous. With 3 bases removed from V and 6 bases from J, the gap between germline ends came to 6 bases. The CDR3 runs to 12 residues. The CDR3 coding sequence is TGTGCCAGCAGTTTGCAGAGCAATGAGCAGTTCTTC. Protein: CASSLQSNEQFF.

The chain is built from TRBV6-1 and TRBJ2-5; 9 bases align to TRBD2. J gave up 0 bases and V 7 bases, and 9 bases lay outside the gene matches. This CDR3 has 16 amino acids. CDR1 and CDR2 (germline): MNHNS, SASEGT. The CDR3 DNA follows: TGTGCCAGCACCTCGGGGCTAGCGGGGAACCAAGAGACCCAGTACTTC. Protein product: CASTSGLAGNQETQYF.

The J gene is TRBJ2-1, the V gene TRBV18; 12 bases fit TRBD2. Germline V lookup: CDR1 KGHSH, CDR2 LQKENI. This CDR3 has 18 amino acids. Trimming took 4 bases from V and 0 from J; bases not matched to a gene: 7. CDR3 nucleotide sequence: TGTGCCAGCTCACTGACTAGCGGGGGAGGAAGCTCCTACAATGAGCAGTTCTTC. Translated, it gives CASSLTSGGGSSYNEQFF.

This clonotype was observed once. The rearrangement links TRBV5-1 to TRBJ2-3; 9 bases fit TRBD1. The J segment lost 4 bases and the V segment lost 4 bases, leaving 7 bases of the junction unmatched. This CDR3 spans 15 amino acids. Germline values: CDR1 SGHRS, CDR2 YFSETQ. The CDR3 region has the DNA TGCGCCAGCAGCAGAGGACAGGGGAGGCCAGATACGCAGTATTTT. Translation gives CASSRGQGRPDTQYF.

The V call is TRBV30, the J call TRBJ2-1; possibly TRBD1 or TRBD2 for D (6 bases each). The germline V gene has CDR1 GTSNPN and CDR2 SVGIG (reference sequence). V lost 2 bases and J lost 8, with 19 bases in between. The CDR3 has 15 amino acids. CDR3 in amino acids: CAWSSPGGGSDEQFF. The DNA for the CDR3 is TGTGCCTGGAGTTCCCCTGGAGGGGGTTCCGATGAGCAGTTCTTC.